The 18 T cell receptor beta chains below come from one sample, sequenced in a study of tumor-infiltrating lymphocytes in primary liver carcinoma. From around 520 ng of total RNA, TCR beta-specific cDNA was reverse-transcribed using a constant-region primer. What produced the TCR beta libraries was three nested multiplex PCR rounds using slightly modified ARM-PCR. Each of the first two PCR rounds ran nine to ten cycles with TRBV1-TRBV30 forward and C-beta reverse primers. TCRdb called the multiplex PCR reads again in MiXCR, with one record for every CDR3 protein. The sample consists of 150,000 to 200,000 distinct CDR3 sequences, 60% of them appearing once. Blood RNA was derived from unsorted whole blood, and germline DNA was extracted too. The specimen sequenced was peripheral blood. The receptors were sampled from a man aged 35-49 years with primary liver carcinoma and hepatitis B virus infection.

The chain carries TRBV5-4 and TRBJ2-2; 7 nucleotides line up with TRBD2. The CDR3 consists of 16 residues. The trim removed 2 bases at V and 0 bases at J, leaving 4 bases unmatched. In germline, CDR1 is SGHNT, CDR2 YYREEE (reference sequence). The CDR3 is CASSFGGRANTGELFF. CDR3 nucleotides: TGTGCCAGCAGCTTTGGCGGGAGAGCGAACACCGGGGAGCTGTTTTTT. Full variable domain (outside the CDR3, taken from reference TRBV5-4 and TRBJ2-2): ETGVTQSPTHLIKTRGQQVTLRCSSQSGHNTVSWYQQALGQGPQFIFQYYREEENGRGNFPPRFSGLQFPNYSSELNVNALELDDSALYLCASSFGGRANTGELFFGEGSRLTVL.

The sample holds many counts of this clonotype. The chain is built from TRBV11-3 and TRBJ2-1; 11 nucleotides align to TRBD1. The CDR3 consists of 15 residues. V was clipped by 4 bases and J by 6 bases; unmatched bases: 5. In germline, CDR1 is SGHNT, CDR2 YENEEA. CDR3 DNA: TGTGCCAGCAGCTCCGGACAGGGGGCGCTCAATGAGCAGTTCTTC. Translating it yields CASSSGQGALNEQFF.

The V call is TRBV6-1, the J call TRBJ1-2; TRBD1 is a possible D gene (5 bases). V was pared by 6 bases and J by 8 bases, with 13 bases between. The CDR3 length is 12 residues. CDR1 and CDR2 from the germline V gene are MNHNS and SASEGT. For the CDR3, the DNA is TGTGCCAGCAGCTTCGGACAAAGGGGCTACACCTTC. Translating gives CASSFGQRGYTF.

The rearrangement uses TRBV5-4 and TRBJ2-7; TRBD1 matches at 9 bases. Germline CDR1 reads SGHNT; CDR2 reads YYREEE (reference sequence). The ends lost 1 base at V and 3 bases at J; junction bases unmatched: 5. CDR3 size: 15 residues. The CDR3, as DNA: TGTGCCAGCAGCTTGTTAGGGACAGGGCTCTACGAGCAGTACTTC. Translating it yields CASSLLGTGLYEQYF. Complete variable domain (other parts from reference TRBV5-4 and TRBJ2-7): ETGVTQSPTHLIKTRGQQVTLRCSSQSGHNTVSWYQQALGQGPQFIFQYYREEENGRGNFPPRFSGLQFPNYSSELNVNALELDDSALYLCASSLLGTGLYEQYFGPGTRLTVT.

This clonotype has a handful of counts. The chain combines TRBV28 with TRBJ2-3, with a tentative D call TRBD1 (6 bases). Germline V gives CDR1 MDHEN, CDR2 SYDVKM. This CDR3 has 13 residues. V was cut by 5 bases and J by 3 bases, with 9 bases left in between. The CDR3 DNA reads TGTGCCAGCAGTGACAGGCGGACAGATACGCAGTATTTT. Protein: CASSDRRTDTQYF. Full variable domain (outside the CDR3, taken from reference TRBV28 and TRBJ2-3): DVKVTQSSRYLVKRTGEKVFLECVQDMDHENMFWYRQDPGLGLRLIYFSYDVKMKEKGDIPEGYSVSREKKERFSLILESASTNQTSMYLCASSDRRTDTQYFGPGTRLTVL.

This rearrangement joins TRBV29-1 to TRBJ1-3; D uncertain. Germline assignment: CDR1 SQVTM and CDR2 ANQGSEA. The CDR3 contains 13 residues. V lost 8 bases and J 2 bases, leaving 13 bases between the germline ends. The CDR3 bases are TGCAGCCGTGACCTCTCAGCTGGAAACACCATATATTTT. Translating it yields CSRDLSAGNTIYF. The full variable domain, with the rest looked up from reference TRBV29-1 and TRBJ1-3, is SAVISQKPSRDICQRGTSLTIQCQVDSQVTMMFWYRQQPGQSLTLIATANQGSEATYESGFVIDKFPISRPNLTFSTLTVSNMSPEDSSIYLCSRDLSAGNTIYFGEGSWLTVV.

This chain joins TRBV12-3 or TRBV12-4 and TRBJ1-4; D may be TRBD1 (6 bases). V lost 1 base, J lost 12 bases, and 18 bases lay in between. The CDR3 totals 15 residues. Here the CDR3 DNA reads TGTGCCAGCAGTTTAGGGTCAGGGTTCGAGGGGGAACTGTTTTTT. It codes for CASSLGSGFEGELFF.

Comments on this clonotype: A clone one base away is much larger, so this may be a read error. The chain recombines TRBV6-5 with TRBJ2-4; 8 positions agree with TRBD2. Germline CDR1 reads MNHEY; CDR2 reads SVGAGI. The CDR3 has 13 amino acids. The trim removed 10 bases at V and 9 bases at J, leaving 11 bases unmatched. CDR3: CAISPPREGIQYF. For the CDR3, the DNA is TGTGCCATCAGCCCTCCCCGGGAGGGCATTCAGTACTTC.

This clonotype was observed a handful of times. The CDR3 protein is CASRPPPGPGNEQYF. The CDR3 DNA reads TGTGCCAGCAGACCCCCCCCGGGACCAGGGAACGAGCAGTACTTC. This sequence joins TRBV12-3 or TRBV12-4 and TRBJ2-7, with D possibly being TRBD1 or TRBD2 (5 bases each). The CDR3 is 15 amino acids. Trimming pared 6 bases from V and 5 bases from J, leaving 20 bases between.

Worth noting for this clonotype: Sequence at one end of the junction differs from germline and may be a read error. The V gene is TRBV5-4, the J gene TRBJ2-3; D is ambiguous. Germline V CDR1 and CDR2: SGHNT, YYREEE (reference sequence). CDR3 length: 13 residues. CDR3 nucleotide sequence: TGTGCCTGCAGCTTTTGGGTCCGGGATACGCAGTATTTT. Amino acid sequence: CACSFWVRDTQYF.

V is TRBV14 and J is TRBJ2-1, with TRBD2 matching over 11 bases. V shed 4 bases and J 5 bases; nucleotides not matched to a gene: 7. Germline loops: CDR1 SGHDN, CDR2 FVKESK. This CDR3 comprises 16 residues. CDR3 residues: CASSLRLAGINNEQFF. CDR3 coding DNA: TGTGCCAGCAGCCTCCGACTAGCGGGGATCAACAATGAGCAGTTCTTC.

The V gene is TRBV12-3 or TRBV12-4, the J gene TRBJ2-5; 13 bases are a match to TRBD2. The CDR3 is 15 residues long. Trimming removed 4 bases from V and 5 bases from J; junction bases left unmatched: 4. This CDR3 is CASSWTSGRRETQYF. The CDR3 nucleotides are TGTGCCAGCAGTTGGACTAGCGGGAGAAGGGAGACCCAGTACTTC.

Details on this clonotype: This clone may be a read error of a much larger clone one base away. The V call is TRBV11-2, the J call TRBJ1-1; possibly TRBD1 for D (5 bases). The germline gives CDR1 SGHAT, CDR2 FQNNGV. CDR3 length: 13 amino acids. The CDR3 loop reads CVSSLDRNTEAFF. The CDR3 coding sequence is TGTGTCAGCAGCCTAGACAGAAACACTGAAGCTTTCTTT.

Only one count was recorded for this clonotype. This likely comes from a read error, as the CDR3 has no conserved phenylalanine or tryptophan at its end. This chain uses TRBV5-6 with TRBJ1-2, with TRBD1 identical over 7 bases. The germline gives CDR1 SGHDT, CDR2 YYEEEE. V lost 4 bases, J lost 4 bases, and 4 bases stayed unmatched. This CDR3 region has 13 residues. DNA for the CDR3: TGTGCCAGCAGCCAGGGACAGACCTATGGCTACACCCTC. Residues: CASSQGQTYGYTL.

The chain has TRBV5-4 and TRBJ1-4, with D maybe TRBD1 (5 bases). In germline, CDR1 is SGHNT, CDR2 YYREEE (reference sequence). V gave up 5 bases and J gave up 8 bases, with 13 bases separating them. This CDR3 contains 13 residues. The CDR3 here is CASRSGGEEKLFF. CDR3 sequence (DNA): TGTGCCAGCAGGTCGGGGGGTGAGGAAAAACTGTTTTTT.

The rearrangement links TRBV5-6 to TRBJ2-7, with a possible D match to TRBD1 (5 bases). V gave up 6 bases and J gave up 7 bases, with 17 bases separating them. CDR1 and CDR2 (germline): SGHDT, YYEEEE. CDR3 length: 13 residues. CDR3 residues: CASNFQGAEEQYF. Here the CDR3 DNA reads TGTGCCAGCAACTTCCAGGGCGCGGAAGAGCAGTACTTC. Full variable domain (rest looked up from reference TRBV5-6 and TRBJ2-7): DAGVTQSPTHLIKTRGQQVTLRCSPKSGHDTVSWYQQALGQGPQFIFQYYEEEERQRGNFPDRFSGHQFPNYSSELNVNALLLGDSALYLCASNFQGAEEQYFGPGTRLTVT.

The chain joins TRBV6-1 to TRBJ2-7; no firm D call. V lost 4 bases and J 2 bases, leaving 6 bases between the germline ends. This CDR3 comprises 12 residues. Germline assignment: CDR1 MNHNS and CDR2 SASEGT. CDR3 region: CASSGDTYEQYF. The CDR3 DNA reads TGTGCCAGCAGTGGAGACACCTACGAGCAGTACTTC.

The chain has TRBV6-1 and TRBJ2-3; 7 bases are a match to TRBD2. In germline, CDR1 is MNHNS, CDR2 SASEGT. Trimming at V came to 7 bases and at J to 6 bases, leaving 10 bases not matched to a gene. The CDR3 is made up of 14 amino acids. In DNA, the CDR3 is TGTGCCAGCAACAAGACCCCGGGAGGTGATACGCAGTATTTT. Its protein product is CASNKTPGGDTQYF.